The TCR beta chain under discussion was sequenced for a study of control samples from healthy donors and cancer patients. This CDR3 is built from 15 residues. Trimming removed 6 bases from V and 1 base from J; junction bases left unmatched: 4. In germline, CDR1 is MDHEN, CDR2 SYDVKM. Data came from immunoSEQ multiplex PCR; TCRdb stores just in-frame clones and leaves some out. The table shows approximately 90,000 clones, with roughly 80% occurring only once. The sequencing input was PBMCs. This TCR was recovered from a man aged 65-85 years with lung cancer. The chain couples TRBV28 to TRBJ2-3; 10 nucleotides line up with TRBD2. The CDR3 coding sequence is TGTGCCAGCAGCCCTAGCGGGGGCGGCACAGATACGCAGTATTTT. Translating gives CASSPSGGGTDTQYF.